This TCR beta chain was sequenced for a study of T-cell memory formation after mild COVID-19 (dated by TCRdb to the early 2020s). The study in broad terms: TCR sequence clusters from the two donors were largely donor specific. Longitudinal TCRalpha and TCRbeta repertoire sequencing tracked T-cell clones expanding and contracting after mild COVID-19 in a couple of donors. Two young, previously healthy adult volunteers made up the cohort, one male and one female.

The research as a whole found: SARS-CoV-2 specificity was not confirmed for the second-wave clones peaking on day 37. The study covered only a couple of mild cases, and larger cohorts including severe cases with pre-infection samples were considered necessary. Contracting CD4+ clones were found mainly in CM and EM memory subsets, while CD8+ clones were enriched in EMRA. Some responding clones were detected in pre-infection memory, which suggested that pre-existing cross-reactive memory T cells had joined the SARS-CoV-2 response. Balanced CD4/CD8 phenotypes were observed for clones contracting from day 15 to 85, whereas a bias towards CD4+ was observed for a second wave of clones expanding from day 15 to 37.

Ficoll-Paque density gradient centrifugation was used to isolate PBMCs. TCRdb shows the sequencer as Illumina NovaSeq 6000. TCRalpha and TCRbeta cDNA libraries were constructed by 5'RACE with constant-segment primers, with sample barcodes and unique molecular identifiers being introduced. RNA was extracted from every sample with Trizol reagent. Libraries were amplified in two PCR steps, with a second sample barcode and Illumina TruSeq adapters added in the second step. Libraries were sequenced on an Illumina NovaSeq with 2 x 150 bp paired-end reads. In the authors' own workflow: With migec v1.2.7, reads were demultiplexed and then collapsed into UMI-guided consensus sequences. Using mixcr v2.1.11, UMI consensuses were aligned to TRA and TRB V and J templates and then assembled into clonotypes. A clonotype was counted as expanded or contracted only if both edgeR and NoisET called the change significant, with noise models trained on biological replicates. For edgeR calls, a false discovery rate-adjusted p below 0.01 and a log2 fold-change threshold of 1 were applied. PCA with hierarchical clustering of max-normalized trajectories of the 1000 most abundant clonotypes was used as exploratory dynamics analysis. The CD4 or CD8 phenotype of responding clones was assigned using the separately sequenced CD4+ and CD8+ repertoires. Clones were called with MiXCR by TCRdb after fastp trimmed the public reads at Q25, and only in-frame beta chains were retained. When rows share a CDR3 protein, they turn into one entry using the most common DNA and genes. The V and J calls and clone size are TCRdb's, not the authors'. The sample includes around 62,000 distinct CDR3 sequences, with around 30% observed a single time. About 42% of the sample rests with the top ten.

This clonotype was detected only a few times. The clone's antigen remains unknown. There are no base qualities to consult, and no much larger clone falls within one base. Sequences SGHDT (CDR1) and YYEEEE (CDR2) are obtained from the germline V gene. The CDR3 starts with the cysteine, ends with the phenylalanine, and has 15 residues. Only the CDR3 portion is preserved as DNA: 45 bases, with reading frame beginning at the first base. Trimming at the junction amounts to 6 bases on V and 2 bases on J, and the germline ends lie 18 bases apart. The clonotype originates from a man in his late teens or twenties who had mild COVID-19 (a few samples of this study predate the infection). The sample titles of this study are shuffled in the database, so cell type and time point are left out; the donor was told from shared clones. Sequenced material: PBMCs or a T cell subset sorted from them (not recorded which). The chain joins TRBV5-6 to TRBJ2-7; tentative D gene TRBD2, with 6 bases matching. The sequence in DNA is TGTGCCAGCACCCCGTCTTGGGACTTTACCTACGAGCAGTACTTC. This yields the protein CASTPSWDFTYEQYF.